This entry lists 27 T cell receptor beta chains sequenced from one sample in a study of tumor and adjacent non-tumor tissue in lung cancer (dated by TCRdb to 2016 to 2019). RNA was isolated from bulk, unsorted tissue, and RNA quality was assessed with a NanoDrop ND-1000 and an Agilent 2100. The normal lung samples consisted of distant non-tumor tissue collected more than 3 cm from the tumor edge. Preparation of the library involved multiplex PCR. TCRdb lists the instrument as Illumina HiSeq 2500. Following protocols modified from ARM-PCR, the researchers constructed TCRbeta libraries through three rounds of nested PCR with primers (Table S4). Clones were called with MiXCR by TCRdb after fastp trimmed the public reads at Q25, and only in-frame beta chains were retained. Every entry covers one CDR3 protein and lists the most common genes and DNA from its rows. For this sample there are more than 85,000 distinct CDR3 sequences; approximately 65% appear just once. In total, the top ten clones hold roughly 19% of the sample.

The sequenced sample was distant non-tumor lung tissue. The source is a young man with non-small cell lung cancer.

Concerning this clonotype itself: The CDR3 end shows no conserved phenylalanine or tryptophan, and so a read error is likely. This chain connects TRBV20-1 to TRBJ2-3; possible D gene TRBD2, 6 bases. CDR3 length: 14 residues. Trimming left V 6 bases short and J 5 bases short, with 18 bases between. Germline V gene data show CDR1 as DFQATT and CDR2 as SNEGSKA (reference sequence). The CDR3 is CSAVGRLVLDTQYY. The CDR3 nucleotides are TGCAGTGCGGTAGGTAGACTAGTTCTAGATACGCAGTATTAT.

Notes on this clonotype: This sequence may be a read error, since a much larger clone differs from it by one base. This is likely a read error, given that the CDR3 carries no conserved phenylalanine or tryptophan at its end. This chain joins TRBV20-1 and TRBJ1-1, with TRBD1 matching over 9 bases. This CDR3 comprises 14 residues. Germline CDR1 reads DFQATT; CDR2 reads SNEGSKA (reference sequence). V trimming: 1 base; J trimming: 3 bases; junction bases outside the gene matches: 3. CDR3 loop: CSARGWTGDTEAFS. In nucleotides, the CDR3 is TGCAGTGCTAGAGGATGGACAGGGGACACTGAAGCTTTCTCT.

The chain recombines TRBV12-3 or TRBV12-4 with TRBJ2-3; TRBD2 agrees at 10 bases. Losses at the gene ends were 5 bases for V and 8 bases for J; bases not matched to a gene: 16. There are 17 residues in the CDR3. The CDR3 nucleotides read TGTGCCAGCAGTCCCACTAGCGGGATTCCCGCGAGGGGTACGCAGTATTTT. This gives the protein CASSPTSGIPARGTQYF.

This sequence joins TRBV30 and TRBJ1-5; 10 nucleotides match TRBD1. J was trimmed by 2 bases and V by 1 base; bases with no gene match: 2. The CDR3 length is 15 residues. The germline CDR1 and CDR2 sequences are GTSNPN and SVGIG (reference sequence). The CDR3, as DNA: TGTGCCTGGAGTGATGGGACAGGGGGCAATCAGCCCCAGCATTTT. Encoded protein: CAWSDGTGGNQPQHF.

Of note for this clonotype: A read error may produce the germline difference seen at one junction end. The chain has TRBV6-5 and TRBJ2-3; possible D gene TRBD1, 5 bases. The CDR3 is made up of 15 amino acids. Per germline, CDR1 MNHEY and CDR2 SVGAGI. The chain's CDR3 is CASSQARMGTGTQYF. The DNA for the CDR3 is TGCGCCAGCAGTCAAGCTCGGATGGGCACAGGTACGCAGTATTTT.

On this clonotype itself: A read error may account for a junction end that differs from germline. The chain uses TRBV6-6 and TRBJ2-1; tentative D call: TRBD1 (5 bases). The CDR3 is 16 amino acids. Germline-derived CDR1 and CDR2 are MNHNY and SVGAGI (reference sequence). The CDR3 loop reads CASIVNRKGFYNEQFF. CDR3 sequence (DNA): TGTGCGAGCATAGTGAATAGAAAGGGGTTCTACAATGAGCAGTTCTTC.

Points on this clonotype: A much bigger clone sits one base away, suggesting this may be a read error. The V call is TRBV4-1, the J call TRBJ1-1; D is unresolved. Trimming removed 3 bases from V and 3 bases from J, with 20 bases in between. The CDR3 consists of 17 residues. From germline, CDR1 is MGHRA and CDR2 YSYEKL. The CDR3, as DNA: TGCGCCAGCAGCCATGGGTGGGGTACTACTGCGGACACTGAAGCTTTCTTT. Its translation: CASSHGWGTTADTEAFF.

At least ten counts were recorded for this clonotype. The chain recombines TRBV20-1 with TRBJ2-4, with a tentative D call TRBD2 (7 bases). The germline CDR1 and CDR2 sequences are DFQATT and SNEGSKA (reference sequence). V lost 5 bases to trimming and J lost 8 bases, with 22 bases between them. The CDR3 contains 15 residues. The CDR3 DNA reads TGCAGTGCTCTAGAGGGAGGGGGGATATCAGACATTCAGTACTTC. Its translation is CSALEGGGISDIQYF.

This chain links TRBV20-1 with TRBJ2-1, with D possibly being TRBD2 (5 bases). CDR1 and CDR2 from the germline V gene are DFQATT and SNEGSKA (reference sequence). There are 14 residues in the CDR3. The V gene lost 5 bases and the J gene lost 13 bases, with 24 bases spanning the gap. In nucleotides, the CDR3 is TGCAGTGCTTCCCCGGGAAATACATACACTGAACAGTTCTTC. This sequence encodes CSASPGNTYTEQFF.

This clonotype has a handful of counts. In DNA, the CDR3 is TGTGCCAGCAGCTCAAATTCGGCTGCTAGCGGACAAGAGACCCAGTACTTC. Amino acids: CASSSNSAASGQETQYF. The rearrangement joins TRBV11-2 to TRBJ2-5, with TRBD2 matching 7 bases. V trimming: 4 bases; J trimming: 2 bases; junction bases outside the gene matches: 13. Germline V gene data show CDR1 as SGHAT and CDR2 as FQNNGV. The CDR3 totals 17 residues.

This chain uses TRBV7-9 with TRBJ2-7, with D possibly TRBD1 on 5 matching bases. CDR3 length: 15 residues. Germline V gene lookup returns CDR1 SEHNR and CDR2 FQNEAQ (reference sequence). Between the trimmed V and J ends, which lost 4 bases and 0 bases, there was a span of 13 bases. The chain's CDR3 is CASSSTAHSSYEQYF. The CDR3, as DNA: TGTGCCAGCAGCTCGACAGCTCACTCCTCCTACGAGCAGTACTTC.

For this clonotype: An end of the junction differs from the germline gene, which may be a read error. The V gene is TRBV7-9, the J gene TRBJ2-3, with D maybe TRBD1 (5 bases). This CDR3 comprises 13 residues. Germline V gene lookup returns CDR1 SEHNR and CDR2 FQNEAQ (reference sequence). CDR3 sequence reads: CASSAEGADTQYF. In DNA, the CDR3 is TGTGCCAGCAGCGCAGAAGGGGCAGATACGCAGTACTTT.

This chain connects TRBV7-8 to TRBJ1-3, with D hard to call. Trimming took off 5 bases at V and 4 bases at J, with 18 bases between the two ends. This CDR3 has 16 residues. Germline CDR1 and CDR2: SGHVS and FQNEAQ. CDR3: CASSPFRGPHGNTIYF. CDR3 bases: TGTGCCAGCAGCCCTTTCCGGGGTCCACACGGAAACACCATATATTTT.

This chain connects TRBV5-4 to TRBJ1-2; no clear D. This CDR3 comprises 14 residues. Germline V gives CDR1 SGHNT, CDR2 YYREEE (reference sequence). V lost 0 bases to trimming and J lost 9 bases, with 15 bases between them. The CDR3 bases are TGTGCCAGCAGCTTGGTGGACCCCCAATATAGCTACACCTTC. It is translated as CASSLVDPQYSYTF.

This clonotype occurred a few times. V usage is TRBV5-1 and J usage is TRBJ2-7; D unresolved. V was clipped by 0 bases and J by 3 bases, with 13 bases between them. The CDR3 is 15 amino acids. Looked up from germline, CDR1 is SGHRS and CDR2 is YFSETQ. The CDR3 nucleotides are TGCGCCAGCAGCTTGGATGCGAACCTGGACTACGAGCAGTACTTC. Translating it yields CASSLDANLDYEQYF.

The V call is TRBV5-1, the J call TRBJ1-1; tentative D call: TRBD1 (5 bases). Germline-derived CDR1 and CDR2 are SGHRS and YFSETQ. V lost 7 bases to trimming and J lost 4 bases, with 20 bases between them. This CDR3 has 15 amino acids. CDR3 DNA: TGCGCCAGCGCCGACCACTGGGGCCGCGGCACTGAAGCTTTCTTT. Encoded protein: CASADHWGRGTEAFF.

This clonotype came up many times. This chain joins TRBV29-1 and TRBJ2-7; D not certain. This CDR3 spans 13 amino acids. With 4 bases removed from V and 3 bases from J, the gap between germline ends came to 13 bases. The germline V gene encodes CDR1 SQVTM and CDR2 ANQGSEA. The CDR3, as DNA: TGCAGCGTTGTGGGCCTGACTTTCTACGAGCAGTACTTC. It translates to CSVVGLTFYEQYF.

This clonotype appeared once. One end of the junction does not line up with germline, which may come from a read error. The V gene is TRBV20-1, the J gene TRBJ2-5; D gene uncertain. Germline CDR1 and CDR2: DFQATT and SNEGSKA (reference sequence). There are 10 residues in the CDR3. The CDR3 loop is CSAHQETHYF. The CDR3 DNA reads TGCAGTGCGCATCAAGAGACCCATTACTTC.

Worth noting for this clonotype: One end of the junction fails to match germline, which may point to a read error. The chain carries TRBV4-1 and TRBJ1-4; no clear D. There are 16 residues in the CDR3. Germline CDR1 MGHRA, CDR2 YSYEKL. The CDR3 DNA is TGCGCCAGCAGCCCTACACTTACTCGGGGAAATGAAGAACTGTTTTTT. As protein: CASSPTLTRGNEELFF.

Many counts were recorded for this clonotype. This sequence joins TRBV12-3 or TRBV12-4 and TRBJ1-2; D gene ambiguous. Trimming took off 8 bases at V and 4 bases at J, with 17 bases between the two ends. The CDR3 extends over 14 amino acids. Here the CDR3 reads CASYSSWASYGYTF. The CDR3, as DNA: TGTGCCAGCTATTCCTCGTGGGCTAGCTATGGCTACACCTTC.

The chain has TRBV6-1 and TRBJ2-2; D uncertain. Germline values: CDR1 MNHNS, CDR2 SASEGT. The CDR3 length is 14 residues. Trimming took off 6 bases at V and 0 bases at J, with 8 bases between the two ends. Written as DNA, the CDR3 is TGTGCCAGCAGGGCCAAGACGAACACCGGGGAGCTGTTTTTT. This gives the protein CASRAKTNTGELFF.

Comments on this clonotype: The missing conserved phenylalanine or tryptophan at the end of this CDR3 makes a read error likely. The gene calls are TRBV29-1 and TRBJ1-1; TRBD1 aligns across 9 bases. The length of the CDR3 is 16 residues. J gave up 0 bases and V 6 bases, and 11 bases lay outside the gene matches. Germline values: CDR1 SQVTM, CDR2 ANQGSEA. The CDR3 DNA follows: TGCAGCGTCCCGCTTGGGACAGGGAAAATGAACACTGAAGCTTTCCTT. It codes for CSVPLGTGKMNTEAFL.

This clonotype occurred many times. This chain connects TRBV4-1 to TRBJ2-7, with D perhaps matching TRBD2 (7 bases). V was pared by 4 bases and J by 3 bases, with 16 bases between. The CDR3 has 15 residues. Germline V lookup: CDR1 MGHRA, CDR2 YSYEKL. The chain's CDR3 is CASSPKRDTHYEQYF. The CDR3 region has the DNA TGCGCCAGCAGCCCTAAGCGGGACACCCACTACGAGCAGTACTTC.

The chain uses TRBV6-9 and TRBJ1-1, with TRBD1 as a possible D gene (6 bases). CDR3 length: 16 residues. Deletions cut 5 bases from V and 5 bases from J, with 21 bases between. Germline values: CDR1 MNHGY, CDR2 SVAAGI. CDR3 nucleotide sequence: TGTGCCAGCAGTACCCCGGGACATGGGGAGTGGACTGAAGCTTTCTTT. Encoded protein: CASSTPGHGEWTEAFF.

This clonotype was counted a single time. Likely a read error: the CDR3 ends without its conserved phenylalanine or tryptophan. The CDR3 nucleotides are TGCGCCAGCAGCCAAGTCGGGGAAGGCAGGAAACTGTTTTAT. As protein: CASSQVGEGRKLFY. The V call is TRBV4-2, the J call TRBJ1-4, with no clear D. CDR1 and CDR2 (germline): LGHNA, YNFKEQ. The CDR3 spans 14 residues.

This clonotype was detected only once. A clone one base away is much larger, so this may be a read error. This CDR3 fails to terminate in the conserved phenylalanine or tryptophan, so it likely reflects a read error. The rearrangement links TRBV6-2 or TRBV6-3 to TRBJ1-1; perhaps TRBD1 as D (6 bases). Germline CDR1 is MNHEY and CDR2 is SVGEGT. The V end was cut by 6 bases, the J end by 7 bases, with 15 bases between. The CDR3 length is 13 residues. DNA of the CDR3: TGTGCCAGCAGGAACAGGGAAAGGGGTGAAGCTTTCCTT. This translates into CASRNRERGEAFL.

This clonotype turned up a few times. This may stem from a read error, because a much larger clone lies one nucleotide away. The gene calls are TRBV6-5 and TRBJ2-5; 9 bases line up with TRBD1. The germline gives CDR1 MNHEY, CDR2 SVGAGI. The CDR3 loop spans 14 amino acids. CDR3 protein: CVSTRYRGQGTQYF. The CDR3 bases are TGTGTCAGCACCAGATACAGGGGGCAGGGGACCCAGTACTTC.